The rows below give T cell receptor beta chains drawn from one sample of a study of neoadjuvant anti-PD-1 for oral cavity cancer. Repertoires were generated with immunoSEQ multiplex PCR, while TCRdb's copy carries only in-frame clones and drops some. Found here are approximately 13,000 clones, under 85% of them singletons; the top ten hold around 3%. The specimen comprised PBMCs, sampled after nivolumab (anti-PD-1) treatment. The receptors originated from a person between 40 and 79 years old with oral cavity squamous cell carcinoma. Both conserved end residues are part of each CDR3. D genes are given only for firm matches. The size entry is marked missing in some rows and otherwise reads once, few, many or a size class.

j_call	cdr3_length	clone_size	v_call	d_call	cdr3_nt	cdr3_aa
TRBJ1-1	15	-	TRBV28	TRBD1	TGTGCCAGCAGTTCGACAGGGTACTCGAACACTGAAGCTTTCTTT	CASSSTGYSNTEAFF
TRBJ2-1	15	-	TRBV5-6	TRBD2	TGTGCCAGCAGCCTCGGACTAGCTGATTACAATGAGCAGTTCTTC	CASSLGLADYNEQFF
TRBJ1-5	13	once	TRBV28	-	TGTGCCAGCAGTTTAGTTCACCATCAGCCCCAGCATTTT	CASSLVHHQPQHF
TRBJ2-7	13	-	TRBV5-6	-	TGTGCCAGCAGCTTCAGGGGAATGGACGAGCAGTACTTC	CASSFRGMDEQYF
TRBJ2-1	15	-	TRBV28	TRBD2	TGTGCCAGCAGTTTACTAGCGGGGGTCTACAATGAGCAGTTCTTC	CASSLLAGVYNEQFF
TRBJ1-2	15	few	TRBV7-2	-	TGTGCCAGCAGCTTAGATAACAGGTCTACGGGCGGCTACACCTTC	CASSLDNRSTGGYTF
TRBJ2-7	15	-	TRBV11-1	-	TGTGCCAGCAGCTTAGCGCGGAGTCTAATGTACGAGCAGTACTTC	CASSLARSLMYEQYF
TRBJ1-2	16	once	TRBV28	TRBD1	TGTGCCAGCAGTTTAGGGGCCGGGGACAGGGGGCATGGCTACACCTTC	CASSLGAGDRGHGYTF
TRBJ1-1	14	-	TRBV13	-	TGTGCCAGCAGACTAACAGGGATAAACACTGAAGCTTTCTTT	CASRLTGINTEAFF
TRBJ2-1	13	-	TRBV6-1	TRBD1	TGTGCCAGCAGCGTTGACAGGGGAGGTGAGCAGTTCTTC	CASSVDRGGEQFF
TRBJ2-7	16	once	TRBV18	TRBD1	TGTGCCAGCTCACCACTTCAGGGGGCGCTGAGCCACGAGCAGTACTTC	CASSPLQGALSHEQYF
TRBJ1-1	14	few	TRBV6-6	TRBD1	TGTGCCAGCAGTTACGGGACAGCTAACACTGAAGCTTTCTTT	CASSYGTANTEAFF
TRBJ2-1	18	-	TRBV5-8	TRBD2	TGTGCCAGCAGCCCTTCACTGACTAGCGGGAGTATCTACAATGAGCAGTTCTTC	CASSPSLTSGSIYNEQFF
TRBJ2-7	12	-	TRBV11-2	-	TGTGCCAGCAGCTTTGTTGCTGACGAGCAGTACTTC	CASSFVADEQYF
TRBJ2-4	14	-	TRBV29-1	-	TGCAGCGTTGACGATGACGGAACCAAAAACATTCAGTACTTC	CSVDDDGTKNIQYF
TRBJ2-5	17	-	TRBV6-1	TRBD1	TGTGCCAGCAGTGAGGGATTTGGGACAGGGGGTCGGGAGACCCAGTACTTC	CASSEGFGTGGRETQYF
TRBJ2-5	14	-	TRBV5-1	-	TGCGCCAGCAGCTTGGAAGGGCCCGGGACGGCCCAGTACTTC	CASSLEGPGTAQYF
TRBJ2-3	15	once	TRBV6-5	-	TGTGCCAGCAGTTACTCGATCGCTAGCACAGATACGCAGTATTTT	CASSYSIASTDTQYF
TRBJ2-3	16	-	TRBV18	-	TGTGCCAGCTCACCCACGATGCAACTCAGCACCGATACGCAGTATTTT	CASSPTMQLSTDTQYF
TRBJ2-2	13	-	TRBV19	TRBD1	TGTGCCAGTCGACAGGGGAACACCGGGGAGCTGTTTTTT	CASRQGNTGELFF
TRBJ1-4	15	-	TRBV6-5	-	TGTGCCAGCAAGGCAGGGGACGCAACTAATGAAAAACTGTTTTTT	CASKAGDATNEKLFF
TRBJ1-2	13	few	TRBV5-1	TRBD1	TGCGCCAGCAGCTATGAGACAGGGGAAGGCTACACCTTC	CASSYETGEGYTF
TRBJ2-5	15	once	TRBV5-1	TRBD1	TGCGCCAGCAGCCCCGGGGGACAGGTCCAAGAGACCCAGTACTTC	CASSPGGQVQETQYF
TRBJ2-1	14	-	TRBV6-6	-	TGTGCCAGCGCCGGGAGTAATTCCTACAATGAGCAGTTCTTC	CASAGSNSYNEQFF
TRBJ1-2	12	once	TRBV2	TRBD1	TGTGCCAGCATTCTGGACAGGAGTGGCTACACCTTC	CASILDRSGYTF
TRBJ2-7	13	-	TRBV7-7	-	TGTGCTAGCAGCTTAGGGGATGGCTACGAGCAGTACTTC	CASSLGDGYEQYF
TRBJ2-1	17	-	TRBV27	TRBD2	TGTGCCAGCAGTTCACTATTTTCACTAGCGCGCCACAATGAGCAGTTCTTC	CASSSLFSLARHNEQFF
TRBJ2-5	16	-	TRBV2	TRBD2	TGTGCCAGCAGTGAAGATCTAGGACTAGCGGAAGAGACCCAGTACTTC	CASSEDLGLAEETQYF
TRBJ2-5	11	-	TRBV29-1	-	TGCAGCGTTGACTTGCGAGAGACCCAGTACTTC	CSVDLRETQYF
TRBJ1-1	15	-	TRBV7-9	TRBD1	TGTGCCAGCAGCTCCAACAGGGGTTCGGACACTGAAGCTTTCTTT	CASSSNRGSDTEAFF